These 21 T cell receptor beta chains share one sample of origin, sequenced in a study of patients and donors after allogeneic stem cell transplantation. TCRdb re-called the RT-PCR reads through MiXCR, storing one row per CDR3 protein. The data contain approximately 160,000 distinct CDR3 sequences, 24% of them singletons. Sequencing used blood, either unsorted or a sorted T cell fraction (not recorded which). The receptors shown here come from a human donor who was either an allogeneic HSCT recipient or a stem cell or donor lymphocyte infusion donor (not recorded which). It is not recorded whose cells these are; they may come from a transplant donor.

The J gene is TRBJ2-3, the V gene TRBV7-6; D tentatively reads TRBD1 or TRBD2 (5 bases each). The CDR3 runs 13 residues. The germline gives CDR1 SGHVS, CDR2 FNYEAQ. The V end lost 7 bases, the J end lost 6 bases, and 14 bases lay between the germline ends. CDR3 in amino acids: CASTRGMGDTQYF. CDR3 coding DNA: TGTGCCAGCACGAGGGGTATGGGGGATACGCAGTATTTT. Complete variable domain (other parts from reference TRBV7-6 and TRBJ2-3): GAGVSQSPRYKVTKRGQDVALRCDPISGHVSLYWYRQALGQGPEFLTYFNYEAQQDKSGLPNDRFSAERPEGSISTLTIQRTEQRDSAMYRCASTRGMGDTQYFGPGTRLTVL.

This clonotype was seen more than once but under ten times. The rearrangement links TRBV20-1 to TRBJ2-2; D is unclear. This CDR3 is 12 amino acids long. Trimming removed 4 bases at V and 2 bases at J, with 5 bases between. In germline, CDR1 is DFQATT, CDR2 SNEGSKA (reference sequence). The CDR3 loop is CSAITNTGELFF. CDR3 bases: TGCAGTGCTATTACTAACACCGGGGAGCTGTTTTTT.

This clonotype was seen ten or more times. The chain carries TRBV12-3 or TRBV12-4 and TRBJ1-1; 10 nucleotides match TRBD1. Trimming removed 6 bases from V and 4 bases from J; junction bases left unmatched: 5. This CDR3 contains 14 residues. CDR3 in amino acids: CASSDRTGGTEAFF. DNA of the CDR3: TGTGCCAGCAGCGACAGGACAGGGGGCACTGAAGCTTTCTTT.

V and J are TRBV5-1 and TRBJ2-7; D is perhaps TRBD2 (5 bases). Germline CDR1 SGHRS, CDR2 YFSETQ. The germline V and J ends were trimmed by 4 bases and 3 bases, with 8 bases remaining between them. CDR3 length: 12 amino acids. The CDR3: CASSHDYYEQYF. In DNA, the CDR3 is TGCGCCAGCAGCCATGACTACTACGAGCAGTACTTC.

This clonotype was counted a few times. The chain combines TRBV4-2 with TRBJ1-5, with unresolved D. From germline, CDR1 is LGHNA and CDR2 YNFKEQ. V dropped 1 base and J dropped 4 bases, with 8 bases sitting between them. This CDR3 comprises 14 residues. For the CDR3, the DNA is TGTGCCAGCAGCCAAGGGGTCCGGAATCAGCCCCAGCATTTT. Its translation: CASSQGVRNQPQHF.

This sequence joins TRBV5-1 and TRBJ2-1, with D maybe TRBD1 (6 bases). The CDR3 spans 15 residues. Looked up from germline, CDR1 is SGHRS and CDR2 is YFSETQ. The V end lost 2 bases, the J end lost 5 bases, and 14 bases lay between the germline ends. In nucleotides, the CDR3 is TGCGCCAGCAGCTTCCGAACAGGGTCAAACAATGAGCAGTTCTTC. Protein product: CASSFRTGSNNEQFF.

V gene TRBV20-1 combines with J gene TRBJ1-1; D gene uncertain. The CDR3 length is 13 residues. The V gene's germline CDR1 is DFQATT and CDR2 SNEGSKA (reference sequence). V lost 4 bases to trimming and J lost 7 bases, with 16 bases between them. CDR3 sequence: CSATGSVIYEAFF. The CDR3 bases are TGCAGTGCTACGGGGTCAGTTATATATGAAGCTTTCTTT.

There are many counts of this clonotype. The genes are TRBV20-1 and TRBJ1-2, with 7 bases lining up with TRBD1. The CDR3 is 15 amino acids. Germline CDR1 is DFQATT and CDR2 is SNEGSKA (reference sequence). Trimming at V came to 1 base and at J to 5 bases, leaving 10 bases not matched to a gene. The CDR3 loop reads CSARVPPGTEYGYTF. In nucleotides, the CDR3 is TGCAGTGCTAGAGTCCCCCCCGGGACAGAATATGGCTACACCTTC.

This clonotype was counted between two and nine times. J is TRBJ2-1 and V is TRBV30; no clear D gene. Germline CDR1 is GTSNPN and CDR2 is SVGIG (reference sequence). This CDR3 spans 11 amino acids. V was shortened by 3 bases and J by 8 bases, with 8 bases between the two germline ends. The CDR3: CAWRATYEQFF. CDR3 sequence (DNA): TGTGCCTGGAGGGCAACTTATGAGCAGTTCTTC.

This clonotype was detected a few times. The chain uses TRBV10-3 and TRBJ2-7; the match to TRBD2 covers 7 bases. The CDR3 contains 11 residues. The V segment lost 7 bases and the J segment 7 bases; nucleotides outside the gene matches: 4. Germline CDR1 and CDR2: ENHRY and SYGVKD. The CDR3 bases are TGTGCCATCAAGCGGGGAGAAGAGCAGTACTTC. It codes for CAIKRGEEQYF.

CDR3 loop: CASTANQETQYF. The CDR3 DNA reads as TGCGCCAGCACAGCGAACCAAGAGACCCAGTACTTC. This chain uses TRBV5-1 with TRBJ2-5; D remains ambiguous. The CDR3 sequence is 12 residues long. Per the germline V gene, CDR1 is SGHRS and CDR2 is YFSETQ. Trimming removed 6 bases from V and 0 bases from J, with 6 bases in between.

This clonotype turned up a few times. The genes are TRBV5-6 and TRBJ2-3, with TRBD1 matching 7 bases. The V segment lost 5 bases and the J segment 4 bases; nucleotides outside the gene matches: 10. CDR1 SGHDT and CDR2 YYEEEE come from the germline V gene. This CDR3 is 15 amino acids long. CDR3 sequence reads: CASSYRGQGADTQYF. The CDR3 DNA is TGTGCCAGCAGTTACAGGGGTCAAGGGGCAGATACGCAGTATTTT. Using reference TRBV5-6 and TRBJ2-3 for the parts outside the CDR3, the full variable domain is DAGVTQSPTHLIKTRGQQVTLRCSPKSGHDTVSWYQQALGQGPQFIFQYYEEEERQRGNFPDRFSGHQFPNYSSELNVNALLLGDSALYLCASSYRGQGADTQYFGPGTRLTVL.

The sample holds a few counts of this clonotype. This rearrangement joins TRBV5-1 to TRBJ2-7; D is unresolved. The V end lost 1 base, the J end lost 3 bases, and 5 bases lay between the germline ends. This CDR3 comprises 12 residues. Germline CDR1 is SGHRS and CDR2 is YFSETQ. The CDR3 sequence is CASSLNLYEQYF. The CDR3 coding sequence is TGCGCCAGCAGCTTGAACCTCTACGAGCAGTACTTC.

The chain combines TRBV4-1 with TRBJ2-1; TRBD2 matches 11 bases. The V gene's germline CDR1 is MGHRA and CDR2 YSYEKL. Trimming cost V 0 bases and J 6 bases; bases outside gene matches: 16. The length of the CDR3 is 20 residues. CDR3 region: CASSQDPLIAGGPVPNEQFF. The CDR3 coding sequence is TGCGCCAGCAGCCAAGATCCGTTGATAGCGGGGGGGCCGGTTCCCAATGAGCAGTTCTTC.

This clonotype was seen just once. The V gene is TRBV12-3 or TRBV12-4, the J gene TRBJ2-1, with 7 bases lining up with TRBD2. The V and J ends lost 6 bases and 15 bases, in that order; junction bases with no gene match: 14. The CDR3 totals 13 residues. The DNA of the CDR3 is TGTGCCAGCAGGTATCGGGGACTACCCGACGTGTTCTTC. This sequence encodes CASRYRGLPDVFF.

This clonotype has a handful of counts. The rearrangement links TRBV19 to TRBJ1-2, with a possible D match to TRBD1 (6 bases). Germline V gives CDR1 LNHDA, CDR2 SQIVND (reference sequence). The CDR3 totals 13 residues. V was clipped by 5 bases and J by 6 bases, with 13 bases between them. For the CDR3, the DNA is TGTGCCAGTAGTGGACAGCCTAGGGATGGCTACACCTTC. Residues: CASSGQPRDGYTF.

The chain employs TRBV5-1 and TRBJ2-2; D ambiguous. Trimming stripped 4 bases from V and 5 bases from J, with 9 bases between. Germline-derived CDR1 and CDR2 are SGHRS and YFSETQ. CDR3 length: 13 amino acids. The CDR3 is CASSPEWTGELFF. The CDR3 coding sequence is TGCGCCAGCAGCCCCGAGTGGACCGGGGAGCTGTTTTTT.

The rearrangement joins TRBV5-1 to TRBJ2-1; no firm D call. Trimming removed 5 bases from V and 1 base from J, with 10 bases in between. The CDR3 has 14 residues. Germline V gives CDR1 SGHRS, CDR2 YFSETQ. DNA for the CDR3: TGCGCCAGCAGTGTGGTTCAGTCCTACAATGAGCAGTTCTTC. This translates into CASSVVQSYNEQFF. The full variable domain, with the rest looked up from reference TRBV5-1 and TRBJ2-1, is KAGVTQTPRYLIKTRGQQVTLSCSPISGHRSVSWYQQTPGQGLQFLFEYFSETQRNKGNFPGRFSGRQFSNSRSEMNVSTLELGDSALYLCASSVVQSYNEQFFGPGTRLTVL.

In this sample, this clonotype turned up a few times. This chain links TRBV29-1 with TRBJ2-7; the D is unclear. The CDR3 runs to 13 residues. The V end was cut by 1 base, the J end by 2 bases, with 9 bases between. Germline V gene data show CDR1 as SQVTM and CDR2 as ANQGSEA. CDR3 amino acids: CSVEGDFPYEQYF. The CDR3 nucleotides read TGCAGCGTTGAAGGGGATTTCCCCTACGAGCAGTACTTC.

CDR3 in amino acids: CASSGDGEQPQHF. DNA for the CDR3: TGTGCCAGCAGCGGGGATGGGGAACAGCCCCAGCATTTT. The chain combines TRBV5-5 with TRBJ1-5; D remains unclear. Looked up from germline, CDR1 is SGHKS and CDR2 is YYEKEE (reference sequence). The CDR3 covers 13 residues. V dropped 4 bases and J dropped 7 bases, with 12 bases sitting between them.

This clonotype has just a few counts. This sequence joins TRBV30 and TRBJ2-3; the match to TRBD2 covers 10 bases. V was clipped by 5 bases and J by 5 bases; unmatched bases: 13. There are 16 residues in the CDR3. CDR1 is GTSNPN, CDR2 SVGIG, per germline (reference sequence). The chain's CDR3 is CAWGLTSGGALDTQYF. The CDR3 bases are TGTGCCTGGGGACTGACGAGCGGGGGGGCCTTAGATACGCAGTATTTT. Supplemented by reference TRBV30 and TRBJ2-3, the full variable domain reads SQTIHQWPATLVQPVGSPLSLECTVEGTSNPNLYWYRQAAGRGLQLLFYSVGIGQISSEVPQNLSASRPQDRQFILSSKKLLLSDSGFYLCAWGLTSGGALDTQYFGPGTRLTVL.